The 13 T cell receptor beta chains presented below share a single source sample, sequenced in a study of blood T cell repertoires in COVID-19. TCRdb's table, derived via immunoSEQ multiplex PCR, lists solely in-frame clones and lacks some. This table holds around 56,000 clones, around 90% found once. The sequenced material came from peripheral blood. The origin of the receptors is a man of 80 years or more with acute or convalescent COVID-19.

This rearrangement joins TRBV11-1 to TRBJ2-1; 9 nucleotides align to TRBD1. The V gene's germline CDR1 is SGHAT and CDR2 FQDESV (reference sequence). The length of the CDR3 is 15 residues. J lost 5 bases, V lost 1 base, and 3 bases had no gene match. CDR3 DNA: TGTGCCAGCAGCTTAGGGGACAGGGCAGACAATGAGCAGTTCTTC. Amino acids: CASSLGDRADNEQFF.

The rearrangement uses TRBV7-9 and TRBJ2-2; a weak D match, TRBD2 (5 bases). Germline values: CDR1 SEHNR, CDR2 FQNEAQ (reference sequence). Deletions cut 1 base from V and 5 bases from J, with 8 bases between. This CDR3 is built from 14 residues. The CDR3 DNA follows: TGTGCCAGCAGCTTAGGAGGGATTACCGGGGAGCTGTTTTTT. This codes for CASSLGGITGELFF.

The chain carries TRBV9 and TRBJ2-2; 7 bases fit TRBD2. V gave up 0 bases and J gave up 4 bases; unmatched junction bases: 6. Germline lookup yields CDR1 SGDLS and CDR2 YYNGEE. The CDR3 covers 16 residues. The CDR3 DNA sequence: TGTGCCAGCAGCGTAGCTGGGACTAAAGCCACCGGGGAGCTGTTTTTT. Translation gives CASSVAGTKATGELFF. Full variable domain (outside the CDR3, taken from reference TRBV9 and TRBJ2-2): DSGVTQTPKHLITATGQRVTLRCSPRSGDLSVYWYQQSLDQGLQFLIQYYNGEERAKGNILERFSAQQFPDLHSELNLSSLELGDSALYFCASSVAGTKATGELFFGEGSRLTVL.

This clone was observed a handful of times. J is TRBJ2-5 and V is TRBV7-9; the match to TRBD2 covers 7 bases. The CDR3 is 14 residues long. The V gene end was trimmed by 5 bases and the J gene end by 2 bases; junction bases not matched to a gene: 5. CDR1 is SEHNR, CDR2 FQNEAQ, per germline (reference sequence). CDR3 sequence: CASSPGTTQETQYF. The CDR3 nucleotides read TGTGCCAGCAGCCCCGGGACTACACAAGAGACCCAGTACTTC.

This chain connects TRBV3-1 (or the pseudogene TRBV3-2) to TRBJ2-1, with no clear D. Germline lookup yields CDR1 LGHDT and CDR2 YNNKEL (reference sequence). This CDR3 spans 15 amino acids. V shed 0 bases and J shed 0 bases, with 6 bases lying between them. CDR3 sequence (DNA): TGTGCCAGCAGCCAAGACTTAATCTCCTACAATGAGCAGTTCTTC. It is translated as CASSQDLISYNEQFF.

Only one count was recorded for this clone. The V call is TRBV12-3 or TRBV12-4, the J call TRBJ1-2; weak D call: TRBD1 (5 bases). CDR3 length: 12 amino acids. The V gene lost 8 bases and the J gene lost 2 bases, with 9 bases spanning the gap. Here the CDR3 DNA reads TGTGCCAGCGGGGAGGGGAACTATGGCTACACCTTC. This translates into CASGEGNYGYTF.

The rearrangement links TRBV5-1 to TRBJ2-1; TRBD1 agrees at 7 bases. Unmatched junction bases numbered 1, after V lost 0 bases and J lost 7 bases. CDR3 length equals 13 residues. Germline V gene data show CDR1 as SGHRS and CDR2 as YFSETQ. CDR3 bases: TGCGCCAGCAGCTTGGTACAGGGGAATGAGCAGTTCTTC. Translated, it gives CASSLVQGNEQFF.

This chain joins TRBV21-1 and TRBJ2-5; the table gives TRBD1 as D, unverified against the DNA. TRBV21-1 has pseudogene status. The CDR3 loop spans 16 amino acids. CDR3 DNA sequence: TGTGCCAGCAGCAACAGGGTTCGTTGGGTTTCTGAGACCCAGTACTTC. Protein product: CASSNRVRWVSETQYF.

The chain is built from TRBV5-1 and TRBJ2-7, with D perhaps TRBD2 (5 bases). CDR3 length: 16 amino acids. With 0 bases removed from V and 4 bases from J, the gap between germline ends came to 17 bases. CDR1 and CDR2 (germline): SGHRS, YFSETQ. The CDR3 loop reads CASSLEVSGSPYEQYF. The CDR3 DNA reads TGCGCCAGCAGCTTGGAAGTATCGGGGAGCCCTTACGAGCAGTACTTC.

The chain is built from TRBV6-5 and TRBJ2-7; TRBD1 matches at 9 bases. The CDR3 is 15 amino acids. V gave up 5 bases and J gave up 7 bases; unmatched junction bases: 12. Per the germline V gene, CDR1 is MNHEY and CDR2 is SVGAGI. CDR3 sequence (DNA): TGTGCCAGCAGTCCCCCGGGACAGGGTGGTCGTGAGCAGTACTTC. It specifies CASSPPGQGGREQYF.

A single count supports this clone. V is TRBV2 and J is TRBJ2-7; D is undetermined. The V gene's germline CDR1 is SNHLY and CDR2 FYNNEI. The CDR3 extends over 11 amino acids. Trimming pared 6 bases from V and 3 bases from J, leaving 6 bases between. CDR3 amino acids: CASREYYEQYF. As DNA, the CDR3 is TGTGCCAGCAGGGAATACTACGAGCAGTACTTC. The full variable domain, with the rest looked up from reference TRBV2 and TRBJ2-7, is EPEVTQTPSHQVTQMGQEVILRCVPISNHLYFYWYRQILGQKVEFLVSFYNNEISEKSEIFDDQFSVERPDGSNFTLKIRSTKLEDSAMYFCASREYYEQYFGPGTRLTVT.

The chain joins TRBV2 to TRBJ2-2; 8 bases map to TRBD1. Germline CDR1 reads SNHLY; CDR2 reads FYNNEI. V shed 6 bases and J 3 bases; nucleotides not matched to a gene: 3. This CDR3 region has 14 residues. The DNA for the CDR3 is TGTGCCAGCAGCCGGACAGGGCACACCGGGGAGCTGTTTTTT. Encoded protein: CASSRTGHTGELFF.

The rearrangement uses TRBV6-2 or TRBV6-3 and TRBJ2-3, with 11 bases fitting TRBD2. The J segment lost 2 bases and the V segment lost 5 bases, leaving 6 bases of the junction unmatched. This CDR3 is built from 16 residues. CDR1 is MNHEY and CDR2 is SVGEGT in the germline V gene. The CDR3 nucleotides are TGTGCCAGCAGTCCCCGACTAGCGGGGTACACAGATACGCAGTATTTT. It translates to CASSPRLAGYTDTQYF.